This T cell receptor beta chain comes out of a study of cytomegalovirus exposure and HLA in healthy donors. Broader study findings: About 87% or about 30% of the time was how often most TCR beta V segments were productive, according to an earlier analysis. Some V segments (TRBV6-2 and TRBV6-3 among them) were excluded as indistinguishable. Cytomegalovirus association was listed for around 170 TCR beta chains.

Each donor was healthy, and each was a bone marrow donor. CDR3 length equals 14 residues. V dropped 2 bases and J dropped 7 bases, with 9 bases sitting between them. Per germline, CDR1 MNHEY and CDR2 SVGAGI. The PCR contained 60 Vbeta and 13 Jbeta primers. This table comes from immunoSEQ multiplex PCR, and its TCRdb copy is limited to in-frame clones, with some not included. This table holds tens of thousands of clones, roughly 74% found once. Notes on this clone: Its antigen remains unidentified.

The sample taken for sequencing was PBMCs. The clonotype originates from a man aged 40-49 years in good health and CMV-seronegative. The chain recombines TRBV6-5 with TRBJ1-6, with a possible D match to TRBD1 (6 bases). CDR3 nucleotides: TGTGCCAGCAGTTACGAGGGGGTAAATTCACCCCTCCACTTT. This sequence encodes CASSYEGVNSPLHF.